This T cell receptor (beta chain) comes out of a study of regulatory T cells in long-lasting Graves disease. Study context: Freshly diagnosed Graves' patients had used antithyroid drugs for under 3 months. Regarding the study as a whole: It was in persistent disease that TRBV28, TRBJ1-2 and TRBJ2-5 were favored. It is possible that accuracy was reduced by the small size of the sample.

There are many counts of this clonotype. Its target is unknown. The time point was: newly diagnosed GD, antithyroid drugs for less than 3 months. The TCR library was made from RNA extracted from PBMCs. CDR1 is SGDLS and CDR2 is YYNGEE in the germline V gene. CDR3 length: 16 residues. After removal of 3 bases from V and 3 bases from J, the junction contained 7 bases not matched to a gene. CDR3-region Arm-PCR and iRepertoire HTBI primers produced the TCR beta libraries. MiXCR, run by TCRdb on the multiplex PCR reads, gives a single entry per CDR3 protein. Among 300,000 to 450,000 distinct CDR3 sequences listed, roughly 16% were seen once.

Source: peripheral blood mononuclear cells (PBMCs), taken at new diagnosis, from a patient treated with antithyroid drugs. The receptor was isolated from a female donor with Graves disease. The V gene is TRBV9, the J gene TRBJ2-1, with 9 bases aligning to TRBD1. CDR3 nucleotides: TGTGCCAGCAGCGGACGTGGGACAGGGTTCTACAATGAGCAGTTCTTC. This translates into CASSGRGTGFYNEQFF.